These 23 T cell receptor beta chains originate from one sample sequenced in a study of cytomegalovirus exposure and HLA in healthy donors. The PCR used 60 Vbeta and 13 Jbeta primers. The protocol was immunoSEQ multiplex PCR, while the TCRdb copy is restricted to in-frame clones and leaves out a portion. The data show about 180,000 clones, less than 80% seen once. Sequencing was carried out using PBMCs. The receptors here all came from a woman aged 40 to 55 in good health and CMV-seronegative.

The chain joins TRBV27 to TRBJ2-7, with a possible D match to TRBD2 (6 bases). Germline V gene sequence: CDR1 MNHEY, CDR2 SMNVEV (reference sequence). V dropped 6 bases and J dropped 12 bases, with 21 bases sitting between them. The CDR3 is 13 amino acids. The CDR3 region is CASSWAGNRELYF. The DNA for the CDR3 is TGTGCCAGCAGCTGGGCGGGAAACCGGGAACTGTACTTC.

The chain employs TRBV30 and TRBJ1-2; no firm D call. Germline CDR1 reads GTSNPN; CDR2 reads SVGIG (reference sequence). This CDR3 contains 11 residues. Deletions cut 4 bases from V and 7 bases from J, with 10 bases between. CDR3 amino acids: CAWMSGFGYTF. The CDR3, as DNA: TGTGCCTGGATGTCGGGGTTTGGCTACACCTTC.

The chain has TRBV29-1 and TRBJ2-5, with unresolved D. The V gene lost 4 bases and the J gene lost 4 bases, with 13 bases spanning the gap. The CDR3 contains 13 residues. Germline V lookup: CDR1 SQVTM, CDR2 ANQGSEA. Written as DNA, the CDR3 is TGCAGCGTTGTGCCCCCGACGGGAGAGACCCAGTACTTC. The encoded protein is CSVVPPTGETQYF. The whole variable domain, remainder taken from reference TRBV29-1 and TRBJ2-5, is SAVISQKPSRDICQRGTSLTIQCQVDSQVTMMFWYRQQPGQSLTLIATANQGSEATYESGFVIDKFPISRPNLTFSTLTVSNMSPEDSSIYLCSVVPPTGETQYFGPGTRLLVL.

The chain joins TRBV27 to TRBJ1-1; maybe TRBD1 (6 bases). CDR3 length: 13 residues. Germline V gives CDR1 MNHEY, CDR2 SMNVEV (reference sequence). Deletions cut 2 bases from V and 5 bases from J, with 9 bases between. CDR3 bases: TGTGCCAGCAGTTTAGGGGGCCGGACTGAAGCTTTCTTT. It translates to CASSLGGRTEAFF.

This chain connects TRBV25-1 to TRBJ2-1; 8 bases map to TRBD2. CDR1 is MGHDK and CDR2 is SYGVNS in the germline V gene. This CDR3 is 16 amino acids long. The trim removed 4 bases at V and 4 bases at J, leaving 9 bases unmatched. The CDR3 sequence: CASSGSGTRPYNEQFF. CDR3 bases: TGTGCCAGCAGTGGCTCCGGGACTAGACCTTACAATGAGCAGTTCTTC.

Here the CDR3 reads CASIPGGGYGYTF. CDR3 bases: TGTGCCAGCATCCCGGGGGGAGGGTATGGCTACACCTTC. The chain is built from TRBV6-1 and TRBJ1-2; D might be TRBD1 (5 bases). Trimming shortened V by 7 bases and J by 5 bases, and 14 bases separated the two germline ends. The V gene's germline CDR1 is MNHNS and CDR2 SASEGT. The CDR3 is 13 amino acids.

The chain uses TRBV9 and TRBJ2-2; 12 nucleotides match TRBD1. Germline V gives CDR1 SGDLS, CDR2 YYNGEE. CDR3 length: 17 residues. Unmatched junction bases numbered 10, after V lost 3 bases and J lost 7 bases. CDR3 bases: TGTGCCAGCAGCGCATGGGGGACAGGGGGCGTAGGCGGGGAGCTGTTTTTT. Amino acids: CASSAWGTGGVGGELFF.

The chain has TRBV5-4 and TRBJ1-1; a weak D match, TRBD1 (5 bases). This CDR3 has 14 residues. The V gene's germline CDR1 is SGHNT and CDR2 YYREEE (reference sequence). With 0 bases removed from V and 4 bases from J, the gap between germline ends came to 10 bases. The CDR3 nucleotides read TGTGCCAGCAGCTTGGGGTTTGACAGCACTGAAGCTTTCTTT. Protein product: CASSLGFDSTEAFF.

The chain joins TRBV27 to TRBJ2-5; weak D call: TRBD1 (6 bases). The J call could be wrong; TRBJ2-7 is a better fit for the DNA end. Looked up from germline, CDR1 is MNHEY and CDR2 is SMNVEV (reference sequence). CDR3 size: 16 residues. The chain's CDR3 is CASSFITGHAAYEQYF. The DNA for the CDR3 is TGTGCCAGCAGTTTCATTACGGGACATGCTGCCTACGAGCAGTACTTC.

The chain links TRBV2 to TRBJ1-2, with D maybe TRBD1 (5 bases). Looked up from germline, CDR1 is SNHLY and CDR2 is FYNNEI. The CDR3 runs to 13 residues. V lost 6 bases, J lost 8 bases, and 16 bases lay in between. The CDR3 DNA sequence: TGTGCCAGCAGCGTCAAGGGGTCTGGGGGCTACACCTTC. This gives the protein CASSVKGSGGYTF.

The chain links TRBV10-3 to TRBJ1-5; D perhaps matches TRBD1 (5 bases). The V gene lost 10 bases and the J gene lost 0 bases, with 16 bases spanning the gap. The CDR3 totals 15 residues. Looked up from germline, CDR1 is ENHRY and CDR2 is SYGVKD. DNA of the CDR3: TGTGCCACCCCCAGGGCCCACCATAGCAATCAGCCCCAGCATTTT. Protein: CATPRAHHSNQPQHF.

The rearrangement joins TRBV7-8 to TRBJ2-2; D call uncertain. The V end was cut by 3 bases, the J end by 1 base, with 6 bases between. The CDR3 totals 14 residues. CDR1 is SGHVS, CDR2 FQNEAQ, per germline. The CDR3 DNA is TGTGCCAGCAGCTTCAACAGGAACACCGGGGAGCTGTTTTTT. Its protein is CASSFNRNTGELFF.

The V and J genes are TRBV7-6 and TRBJ2-7; D is unresolved. The V end lost 4 bases, the J end lost 6 bases, and 13 bases lay between the germline ends. The CDR3 is made up of 13 amino acids. Germline assignment: CDR1 SGHVS and CDR2 FNYEAQ. CDR3 loop: CASSSPSVSEQYF. The DNA of the CDR3 is TGTGCCAGCAGCTCCCCGTCGGTCTCCGAGCAGTACTTC.

The CDR3 coding sequence is TGTGCCAGCAGTCTCCAGGGGGCCGGCACTGAAGCTTTCTTT. Amino acids: CASSLQGAGTEAFF. This chain connects TRBV27 to TRBJ1-1, with 8 bases matching TRBD1. Per germline, CDR1 MNHEY and CDR2 SMNVEV (reference sequence). The CDR3 is 14 amino acids. The V gene end was trimmed by 5 bases and the J gene end by 4 bases; junction bases not matched to a gene: 6.

The chain joins TRBV19 to TRBJ2-5, with D perhaps TRBD2 (6 bases). Germline V gene data show CDR1 as LNHDA and CDR2 as SQIVND (reference sequence). V was clipped by 4 bases and J by 2 bases, with 11 bases between them. The CDR3 extends over 14 amino acids. CDR3 DNA: TGTGCCAGTAGTAGAGGACTAACGCAAGAGACCCAGTACTTC. This translates into CASSRGLTQETQYF. The full variable domain, in which reference TRBV19 and TRBJ2-5 provide the parts outside the CDR3, is DGGITQSPKYLFRKEGQNVTLSCEQNLNHDAMYWYRQDPGQGLRLIYYSQIVNDFQKGDIAEGYSVSREKKESFPLTVTSAQKNPTAFYLCASSRGLTQETQYFGPGTRLLVL.

The chain carries TRBV5-1 and TRBJ2-3; D might be TRBD2 (5 bases). V lost 0 bases to trimming and J lost 14 bases, with 16 bases between them. This CDR3 has 13 amino acids. Germline V CDR1 and CDR2: SGHRS, YFSETQ. Here the CDR3 DNA reads TGCGCCAGCAGCTTGGCCGGACTGAGGCGACTGTATTTT. Amino acids: CASSLAGLRRLYF.

The CDR3: CASSFAGGGGNEQFF. CDR3 nucleotides: TGTGCCAGCAGTTTTGCGGGAGGAGGGGGCAATGAGCAGTTCTTC. The V and J genes are TRBV27 and TRBJ2-1; 8 bases fit TRBD2. V lost 3 bases, J lost 6 bases, and 7 bases stayed unmatched. This CDR3 is built from 15 residues. CDR1 and CDR2 from the germline V gene are MNHEY and SMNVEV (reference sequence).

The genes are TRBV27 and TRBJ2-2, with TRBD1 as a possible D gene (6 bases). The CDR3 totals 15 residues. Trimming removed 5 bases at V and 10 bases at J, with 20 bases between. From germline, CDR1 is MNHEY and CDR2 SMNVEV (reference sequence). Here the CDR3 reads CASSKGTSPALELFF. In DNA, the CDR3 is TGTGCCAGCAGTAAAGGGACAAGCCCCGCTTTGGAGCTGTTTTTT.

The rearrangement links TRBV9 to TRBJ2-3; 8 bases line up with TRBD2. Germline assignment: CDR1 SGDLS and CDR2 YYNGEE. This CDR3 contains 14 residues. Trimming took 4 bases from V and 5 from J; bases not matched to a gene: 6. The CDR3 loop is CASSPGGSRDTQYF. The CDR3 DNA follows: TGTGCCAGCAGCCCGGGGGGGAGCCGAGATACGCAGTATTTT.

A single count supports this clone. This chain links TRBV27 with TRBJ2-1; TRBD2 is a possible D gene (6 bases). Per germline, CDR1 MNHEY and CDR2 SMNVEV (reference sequence). V was pared by 4 bases and J by 4 bases, with 14 bases between. This CDR3 is 15 amino acids long. CDR3 coding DNA: TGTGCCAGCAGTTCTGGGCAGCGGGCTTACAATGAGCAGTTCTTC. Translation gives CASSSGQRAYNEQFF.

The rearrangement uses TRBV14 and TRBJ2-1; TRBD1 might be the D (5 bases). CDR1 SGHDN and CDR2 FVKESK come from the germline V gene. With 4 bases removed from V and 4 bases from J, the gap between germline ends came to 14 bases. This CDR3 is built from 15 residues. Here the CDR3 reads CASSPRTQLYNEQFF. The CDR3 bases are TGTGCCAGCAGCCCACGGACACAACTATACAATGAGCAGTTCTTC.

The V gene is TRBV28, the J gene TRBJ1-1; 7 bases map to TRBD1. Germline-derived CDR1 and CDR2 are MDHEN and SYDVKM. This CDR3 has 14 residues. The V gene end was trimmed by 7 bases and the J gene end by 1 base; junction bases not matched to a gene: 6. The CDR3 region is CASTSGTANTEAFF. The CDR3 DNA reads TGTGCCAGCACCTCCGGGACAGCGAACACTGAAGCTTTCTTT.

This chain joins TRBV5-1 and TRBJ2-3; 10 bases match TRBD2. Looked up from germline, CDR1 is SGHRS and CDR2 is YFSETQ. The V gene end was trimmed by 3 bases and the J gene end by 6 bases; junction bases not matched to a gene: 10. There are 16 residues in the CDR3. The chain's CDR3 is CASSSQTGTSEDTQYF. The CDR3, as DNA: TGCGCCAGCAGCTCCCAGACCGGGACTAGCGAGGATACGCAGTATTTT. Together with reference TRBV5-1 and TRBJ2-3, the CDR3 gives the full variable domain: KAGVTQTPRYLIKTRGQQVTLSCSPISGHRSVSWYQQTPGQGLQFLFEYFSETQRNKGNFPGRFSGRQFSNSRSEMNVSTLELGDSALYLCASSSQTGTSEDTQYFGPGTRLTVL.